Below are 5 T cell receptor beta chains sequenced from a single sample in a study of blood T cell repertoires in COVID-19. The method was immunoSEQ multiplex PCR; TCRdb's version includes in-frame clones alone and lacks a portion of them. The sample contains a few hundred thousand clones, roughly 89% of which appear only once. The sequencing input was peripheral blood. The origin of the receptors is a woman younger than 45 with COVID-19, enrolled during active disease.

The rearrangement links TRBV7-8 to TRBJ2-6; TRBD1 aligns across 12 bases. With V trimmed by 0 bases and J by 4 bases, 7 bases remained unmatched. CDR3 size: 19 residues. The germline gives CDR1 SGHVS, CDR2 FQNEAQ. The CDR3 sequence: CASSLARDRGLRGANVLTF. The CDR3 DNA follows: TGTGCCAGCAGCTTAGCGCGGGACAGGGGGCTGAGGGGGGCCAACGTCCTGACTTTC.

This clone was detected only a few times. CDR3 region: CASSPIGGAAEAFF. In DNA, the CDR3 is TGTGCCAGCAGCCCTATTGGGGGGGCTGCTGAAGCTTTCTTT. This chain joins TRBV3-1 (or the pseudogene TRBV3-2) and TRBJ1-1; TRBD1 is a possible D gene (6 bases). Germline CDR1 reads LGHDT; CDR2 reads YNNKEL (reference sequence). V dropped 4 bases and J dropped 6 bases, with 15 bases sitting between them. The CDR3 loop spans 14 amino acids.

This clone was detected only a few times. This sequence joins TRBV7-9 and TRBJ2-2, with unresolved D. Trimming pared 5 bases from V and 5 bases from J, leaving 12 bases between. CDR1 is SEHNR and CDR2 is FQNEAQ in the germline V gene (reference sequence). This CDR3 comprises 14 residues. The CDR3 is CASSLKALTGELFF. In nucleotides, the CDR3 is TGTGCCAGCAGCCTGAAAGCACTGACCGGGGAGCTGTTTTTT. The entire variable domain, with the rest obtained from reference TRBV7-9 and TRBJ2-2, is as follows: DTGVSQNPRHKITKRGQNVTFRCDPISEHNRLYWYRQTLGQGPEFLTYFQNEAQLEKSRLLSDRFSAERPKGSFSTLEIQRTEQGDSAMYLCASSLKALTGELFFGEGSRLTVL.

This sequence joins TRBV24-1 and TRBJ1-2; D is undetermined. Germline CDR1 and CDR2: KGHDR and SFDVKD. Trimming shortened V by 3 bases and J by 5 bases, and 9 bases separated the two germline ends. The CDR3 length is 13 residues. CDR3 in DNA: TGTGCCACCAGTGATAATAAGGAGTATGGCTACACCTTC. Protein: CATSDNKEYGYTF.

This rearrangement joins TRBV15 to TRBJ2-2, with TRBD2 as a possible D gene (7 bases). Germline-derived CDR1 and CDR2 are LNHNV and YYDKDF (reference sequence). Trimming cost V 1 base and J 5 bases, with 11 bases left between them. The CDR3 is made up of 15 amino acids. Here the CDR3 DNA reads TGTGCCACCAGCAGAGCGGGGGGCCATACCGGGGAGCTGTTTTTT. It is translated as CATSRAGGHTGELFF.